This TCR beta chain was sequenced in a study of OX40 agonist ivuxolimab in advanced cancers. About the study as a whole: The costimulatory receptor OX40 (CD134) was targeted by ivuxolimab, a fully human IgG2 agonistic monoclonal antibody. Intravenous ivuxolimab was administered to patients every 2 weeks at six dose levels: 0.01, 0.1, 0.3, 1.5, 3 and 10 mg/kg. Of the 50 to 55 patients in dose escalation, 19 had hepatocellular carcinoma, around 15 had melanoma, 9 had renal cell carcinoma and 9 had head and neck cancer. A male proportion of roughly 80% and a mean age of approximately 62 years, ranging from roughly 20 to 80, were recorded for the dose-escalation cohort. Patients were allowed to have had prior anti-PD-1, anti-PD-L1 or anti-CTLA-4 therapy, and more than 30% of the dose-escalation patients had previously received checkpoint inhibitors. Partial responses occurred in three dose-escalation patients, of whom one had hepatocellular carcinoma and two had cutaneous melanoma. Peripheral TCRbeta sequencing aimed to test whether ivuxolimab altered TCR sequence diversity and caused clonal T-cell expansion. The monotherapy dose-escalation portion (N of about 50 patients) of the phase I ivuxolimab trial is reported in the paper. General findings and caveats noted by the study authors: At doses of 0.1 to 3.0 mg/kg, clonal expansion of both CD4+ and CD8+ T cells in blood was seen between baseline and week 6. Low levels of normalized T-cell clonal expansion were also seen in some patients who did not respond. In the 0.1-3.0 mg/kg groups, partial responders had among the lowest normalized peripheral clonal expansion, particularly in CD8+ T cells. Which antigens the clonally expanded peripheral T cells were specific for was not determined. After ivuxolimab, CD8+ T cells had more expanded clones than CD4+ T cells on average.

A word on this clone: It lacks a known antigen. Base qualities are not provided; no much larger clone lies one nucleotide away.

To sequence the TCRbeta CDR3 region, genomic DNA was isolated from the sorted cells. The immunoSEQ Assay was used for sequencing of TCRbeta CDR3 regions. Drawn from immuneACCESS, this table holds only the in-frame rearrangements with V and J called that TCRdb kept. Clones are partly lost; checked studies trace under half to an unresolved V gene and leave the rest unexplained. The sample profile shows about 90,000 clones; about 89% of them were found once. Of the sample, around 1.6% is held by the ten largest clones. The trial excluded patients who had a history of autoimmune disease or who were on systemic immunosuppression. Peripheral blood for TCR sequencing was drawn from every dose cohort at baseline, at cycle 4 day 1 and at cycle 7 day 1. Samples were obtained from an open-label, multicenter, first-in-human phase I dose-escalation trial of ivuxolimab. The trial enrolled adults with locally advanced or metastatic head and neck squamous cell, hepatocellular, melanoma or renal cell carcinoma. Before TCR sequencing, CD4+ T cells and CD8+ T cells were sorted from peripheral blood as separate populations.

The germline V gene (reference sequence) specifies LNHDA as CDR1 and SQIVND as CDR2. The CDR3 measures 14 amino acids from cysteine to phenylalanine. Only the CDR3 part of the read is kept: 42 bases, read in frame from the first base. V is clipped by 3 bases and J by 2 bases, and the sequence between their germline boundaries is 7 bases long. The source material was CD4+ or CD8+ T cells sorted from blood, sampled in a trial of the OX40 agonist ivuxolimab. The chain is encoded by TRBV19 joined to TRBJ2-2; the D gene lacks a confident call. The TCR was taken from an adult with an advanced solid tumor such as melanoma, head and neck, liver or kidney cancer. The bases are TGTGCCAGTAGTATCATTCTCAACACCGGGGAGCTGTTTTTT. The translation is CASSIILNTGELFF. Beyond the CDR3, the reference TRBV19 and TRBJ2-2 genes provide the residues; the full variable domain reads: DGGITQSPKYLFRKEGQNVTLSCEQNLNHDAMYWYRQDPGQGLRLIYYSQIVNDFQKGDIAEGYSVSREKKESFPLTVTSAQKNPTAFYLCASSIILNTGELFFGEGSRLTVL.